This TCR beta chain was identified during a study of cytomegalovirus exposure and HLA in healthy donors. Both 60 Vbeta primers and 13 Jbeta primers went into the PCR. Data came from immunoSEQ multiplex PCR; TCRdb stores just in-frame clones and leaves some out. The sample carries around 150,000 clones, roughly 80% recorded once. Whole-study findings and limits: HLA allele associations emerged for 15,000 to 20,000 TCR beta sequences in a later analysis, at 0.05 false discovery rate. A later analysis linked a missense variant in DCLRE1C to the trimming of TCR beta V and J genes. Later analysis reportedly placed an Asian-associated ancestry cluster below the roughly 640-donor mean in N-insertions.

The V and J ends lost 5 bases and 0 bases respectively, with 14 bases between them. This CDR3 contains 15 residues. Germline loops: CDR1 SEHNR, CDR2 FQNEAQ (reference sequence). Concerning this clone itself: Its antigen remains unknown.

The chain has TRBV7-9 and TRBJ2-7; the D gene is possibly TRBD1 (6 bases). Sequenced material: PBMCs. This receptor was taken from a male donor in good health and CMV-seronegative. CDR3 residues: CASSPLTGLSYEQYF. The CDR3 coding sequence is TGTGCCAGCAGCCCGCTTACAGGGCTCTCCTACGAGCAGTACTTC.